This TCR beta chain was obtained from a study of T cell responses to AZD1222 COVID-19 vaccine (dated by TCRdb to the early 2020s). About the investigation overall: AZD1222 recipients whose second dose came at about 4 weeks and those whose second dose came at about 12 weeks were combined into one group, since spike-specific TCR depth and breadth did not differ between the two schedules. Trial participants were enrolled by age into 18-55, 56-69 and 70-plus year subgroups, with approximately 160, 26 and 62 TCR-sequenced participants respectively. TCR sequencing covered approximately 230 trial participants: roughly 200 given two doses of AZD1222 and 26 given two doses of MenACWY control vaccine. What the study reported, not specific to this receptor: CD4 TCRs associated with the vaccine covered the entire spike protein, and the dominant responses were in regions 160-218 and 743-854. Epitopes outside the regions mutated in the B.1.351 and B.1.1.7 variants were reportedly recognized by nearly half of the unique spike-specific TCRs. In the small 56-69-year group, the increase in depth fell short of significance, most likely because of low power. Participants were mostly white British and included more females than males, and it was suggested by the authors that clonal diversity may have been underestimated. Because no samples from the day 14 peak response were available, repertoires could be characterized only after the peak T cell response. Conclusions about previously exposed vaccinees were limited because only 6 or 7 AZD1222 recipients were SARS-CoV-2 seropositive at baseline. A significant rise in spike-specific TCR breadth and depth was observed after two AZD1222 doses relative to day 0 and relative to MenACWY recipients.

V lost 2 bases and J lost 4 bases, and the count of bases not matched to a germline gene is 5. CDR1 SGHKS and CDR2 YYEKEE are derived from the germline V gene (reference sequence). Counted from cysteine to phenylalanine, this CDR3 has 16 amino acids. Only the CDR3 region is kept as DNA, spanning 48 bases read in frame from base 1. The label giving this sample's time point can be read as: baseline before first vaccination. Samples from vaccinated people were obtained from the UK trials COV001 and COV002, which included a single-blind randomized controlled phase 2/3 trial of AZD1222 (ChAdOx1 nCoV-19) in healthy adults. For TCRbeta chain sequencing, PBMC samples were collected from trial participants at day 0 and at day 28 after the second dose. The CDR3 regions of human TCRbeta chains were analyzed by immunosequencing. As for how the authors treated the data: Repertoire TCRs were checked for matches against a reference library of SARS-CoV-2-specific TCRs that had been generated using the MIRA antigen-specificity platform. Breadth was defined as the fraction of unique TCRs that were SARS-CoV-2-associated. Depth was defined as the fraction of total T cells that were SARS-CoV-2-associated. Each spike-specific TCR was assigned to its reactive spike region and to a CD4 or CD8 class using the MIRA data. Log10-transformed breadth and depth values were compared by one-way ANOVA with Sidak's multiple comparisons tests. TCRdb took over this immuneACCESS table, retaining in-frame rearrangements with V and J assigned. Such tables are incomplete; in checked studies, under half of the missing clones stem from an unresolved V gene, and the remainder is unexplained. V, J and clone size are taken as reported in that table, and D and trimming were inferred from the DNA itself. For this sample there are approximately 100,000 clones; 90% appear just once. The ten largest clones add up to approximately 1.2% of the sample.

On this clone itself: The antigen this receptor binds is unknown. Within one base of it there is no much larger clone, and no base qualities were kept.

This TCR was sampled from an adult in good health. Recombination linked TRBV5-5 to TRBJ2-2, with 10 middle bases fitting TRBD2. This specimen consisted of peripheral blood, obtained on day 0 of AZD1222 vaccination. The CDR3 here reads CASSFVLAGLTGELFF. The DNA reads TGTGCCAGCAGCTTCGTACTAGCGGGGCTCACCGGGGAGCTGTTTTTT. The entire variable domain, with the stretches around the CDR3 drawn from the reference TRBV5-5 and TRBJ2-2 proteins, is DAGVTQSPTHLIKTRGQQVTLRCSPISGHKSVSWYQQVLGQGPQFIFQYYEKEERGRGNFPDRFSARQFPNYSSELNVNALLLGDSALYLCASSFVLAGLTGELFFGEGSRLTVL.